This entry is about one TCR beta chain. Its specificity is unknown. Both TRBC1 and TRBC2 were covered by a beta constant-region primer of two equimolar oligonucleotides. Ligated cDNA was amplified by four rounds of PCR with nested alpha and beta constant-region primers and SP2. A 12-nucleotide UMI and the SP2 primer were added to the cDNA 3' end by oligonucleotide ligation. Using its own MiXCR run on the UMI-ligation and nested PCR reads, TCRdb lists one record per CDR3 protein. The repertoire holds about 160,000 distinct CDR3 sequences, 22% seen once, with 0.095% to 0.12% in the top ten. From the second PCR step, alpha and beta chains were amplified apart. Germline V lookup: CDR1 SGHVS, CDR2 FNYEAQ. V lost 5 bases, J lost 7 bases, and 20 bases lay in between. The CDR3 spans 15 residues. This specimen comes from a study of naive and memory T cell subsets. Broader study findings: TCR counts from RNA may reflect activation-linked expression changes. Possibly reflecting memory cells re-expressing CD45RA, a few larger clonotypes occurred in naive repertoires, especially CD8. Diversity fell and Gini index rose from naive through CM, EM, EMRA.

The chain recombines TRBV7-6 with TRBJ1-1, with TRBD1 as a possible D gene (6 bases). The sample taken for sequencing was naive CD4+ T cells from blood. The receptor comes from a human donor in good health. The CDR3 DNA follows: TGTGCCAGCAGCCCATTGGCAGGGGCGACAATTGAAGCTTTCTTT. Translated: CASSPLAGATIEAFF.